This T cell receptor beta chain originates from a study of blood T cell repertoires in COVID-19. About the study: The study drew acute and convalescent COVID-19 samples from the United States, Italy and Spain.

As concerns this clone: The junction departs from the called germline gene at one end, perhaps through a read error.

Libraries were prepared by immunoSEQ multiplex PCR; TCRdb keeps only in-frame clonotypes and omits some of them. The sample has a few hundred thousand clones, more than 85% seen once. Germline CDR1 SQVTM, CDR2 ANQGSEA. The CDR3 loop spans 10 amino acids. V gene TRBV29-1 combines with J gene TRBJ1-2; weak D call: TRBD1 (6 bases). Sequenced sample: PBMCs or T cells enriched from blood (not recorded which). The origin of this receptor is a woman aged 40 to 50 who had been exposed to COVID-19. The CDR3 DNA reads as TGCAGCGTTGTTTTGGCAGGGGTCGGTTTC. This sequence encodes CSVVLAGVGF.